This TCR beta chain was found in a study of blood T cell repertoires in COVID-19 (dated by TCRdb to the early 2020s). In the study overall: The collaborator samples originated in the United States, Italy and Spain and spanned the acute and convalescent phases of COVID-19. The dataset comprised deeply sampled blood TCRbeta repertoires from subjects exposed to, actively infected with, or recovered from COVID-19. The repertoires were released in a freely available public database intended as a resource for research on the immune response to SARS-CoV-2. HLA class I and class II types, where available, came from metadata supplied by the sample provider rather than from assay-based typing. The prospective study material was composed of cDNA or gDNA derived from T cells, B-cell-depleted T cells, or PBMCs. The samples were drawn from the first 160 participants of the ongoing ImmuneRACE study and from 1,254 subjects provided by 6 global collaborators. Nearly every sample came with metadata listing a de-identified subject ID, COVID-19 status, age in years and sex.

With regard to this clone: Its cognate antigen has yet to be identified. It has no much larger one-base neighbor in the sample; base qualities were not kept.

Whole blood was collected in K2EDTA tubes by collaborating institutions according to the institutions' own protocols. For TCRbeta analysis, collaborators shipped samples in one of three forms: frozen whole blood, isolated PBMCs, or DNA extracted from either of those sample types. Overall study outcomes, separate from this receptor: The amount of clinical and demographic metadata varied by source and participant and was provided uncurated.

V is trimmed back by 4 bases and J by 2 bases, and the junction contains 9 bases that no gene match accounts for. Measured from the cysteine to the phenylalanine, the CDR3 is 16 residues long. Only CDR3 DNA remains: 48 bases, in frame from the first base. CDR1 and CDR2 (SEHNR, FQNEAQ) derive from the germline V gene (reference sequence). TCRbeta CDR3 regions were amplified from genomic DNA using the immunoSEQ Assay, a bias-controlled multiplex PCR. In the original analysis: Within the assay, amplification of reference gene primers was used to estimate how many nucleated cells each sample contained. To quantify the absolute abundance of each unique TCRbeta CDR3 rearrangement, sequence reads were collapsed and filtered. For each sample, productive Simpson clonality was calculated as the square root of Simpson's diversity index over productive rearrangements. This is the immuneACCESS table as TCRdb keeps it, with only in-frame sequences that have V and J called. A part of the clones is gone; compared with another copy, unresolved V genes explain less than half, and the rest is unexplained. V and J calls plus clone size are reproduced from that table; the DNA served to infer D and trimming. The sample profile shows about 200,000 clones; roughly 90% of them were found once. 0.6% to 0.9% of the sample comes from the top ten.

The receptor was isolated from a woman aged 70-85 years with acute or convalescent COVID-19. Source material: peripheral blood. The rearrangement joined TRBV7-9 to TRBJ2-7, and TRBD1 matches 9 of the central bases. The CDR3 region has the sequence CASSSLTGTGPYEQYF. The nucleotides are TGTGCCAGCAGCTCACTCACCGGGACAGGGCCCTACGAGCAGTACTTC.